The clone carrying this T cell receptor (beta chain) was found a few times. No antigen is known for it. This sample is part of a study of T cells in Graves' hyperthyroidism and ophthalmopathy. The V end lost 4 bases, the J end lost 8 bases, and 17 bases lay between the germline ends. The CDR3 covers 14 residues. The TCR beta CDR3 regions underwent amplification using RNA transcripts as the source. HTBI primers were used for first-round RT-PCR of the TCR CDR3. TCRdb re-called the multiplex PCR reads through MiXCR, storing one row per CDR3 protein. Among hundreds of thousands of distinct CDR3 sequences listed, 20% were seen once. The study, taken as a whole, reports: Blood also held most thyroid clonotypes expanded beyond 0.001.

The origin of this receptor is a man in his forties with Graves' ophthalmopathy. The chain joins TRBV12-3 or TRBV12-4 to TRBJ1-2; tentative D call: TRBD1 (6 bases). Specimen: blood. The CDR3 DNA is TGTGCCAGCAGTTACAGGGACCACACGGGAGGCTACACCTTC. Translated, it gives CASSYRDHTGGYTF.